The 15 T cell receptor beta chains listed next were all sequenced from one sample in a study of metastatic and nonmetastatic thyroid tumors. Treatment of any kind had been given to no patient before thyroid surgery. With MiXCR, TCRdb reprocessed the PCR reads. The sample lists about 14,000 clones; roughly 25% were seen once. The specimen was tumor tissue. All receptors come from a female donor with papillary thyroid cancer or a benign thyroid nodule (not recorded which). Some clones in this sample may be carry-over from other donors' samples.

Notes on this clone: Sequence at one end of the junction differs from germline and may be a read error. The chain carries TRBV20-1 and TRBJ2-6; no firm D call. There are 17 residues in the CDR3. Germline lookup yields CDR1 DFQATT and CDR2 SNEGSKA (reference sequence). CDR3 sequence: CSDRDWVQSSGANVLTF. The DNA of the CDR3 is TGCAGTGATAGAGATTGGGTCCAGAGCTCTGGGGCCAACGTCCTGACTTTC.

The rearrangement links TRBV11-2 to TRBJ2-2; D may be TRBD2 (5 bases). This CDR3 region has 11 residues. Germline loops: CDR1 SGHAT, CDR2 FQNNGV. Trimming left V 9 bases short and J 7 bases short, with 9 bases between. The CDR3 DNA sequence: TGTGCCAGTGAGGGTATCGGGGAGCTGTTTTTT. It encodes CASEGIGELFF.

This clone was seen at least ten times. A much larger clone is a single base away; this may be a read error. This chain connects TRBV12-3 or TRBV12-4 to TRBJ1-5, with no clear D. The CDR3 totals 12 residues. V was pared by 7 bases and J by 5 bases, with 9 bases between. CDR3 in amino acids: CASTAEYQPQHF. The CDR3 DNA reads as TGTGCCAGCACCGCAGAATATCAGCCCCAGCATTTT.

This clone showed up many times. Since a much larger clone is just one base distant, this may be a read error. J is TRBJ2-7 and V is TRBV20-1, with a tentative D call TRBD1 (6 bases). CDR1 is DFQATT, CDR2 SNEGSKA, per germline (reference sequence). The CDR3 length is 14 residues. The CDR3 sequence is CSASPIDRSYGQYF. The CDR3 nucleotides read TGCAGTGCTAGCCCGATAGACAGGTCCTACGGGCAGTACTTC.

The chain recombines TRBV5-1 with TRBJ2-3; no reliable D call. Germline values: CDR1 SGHRS, CDR2 YFSETQ. V shed 4 bases and J shed 0 bases, with 9 bases lying between them. The CDR3 totals 14 residues. The CDR3 region has the DNA TGCGCCAGCAGCCTTGCTACTAGCACAGATACGCAGTATTTT. It is translated as CASSLATSTDTQYF.

The V and J genes are TRBV2 and TRBJ1-1; possibly TRBD1 for D (5 bases). Germline V gives CDR1 SNHLY, CDR2 FYNNEI. The length of the CDR3 is 16 residues. V lost 8 bases to trimming and J lost 1 base, with 20 bases between them. As DNA, the CDR3 is TGTGCCAGCGGGGGGGAGACCCACCTAACGAACACTGAAGCTTTCTTT. This codes for CASGGETHLTNTEAFF.

This clone showed up just a few times. The chain links TRBV19 to TRBJ2-3; D call uncertain. Germline CDR1 LNHDA, CDR2 SQIVND (reference sequence). The CDR3 runs to 14 residues. The V end was cut by 4 bases, the J end by 5 bases, with 13 bases between. The chain's CDR3 is CASSSPSMRDTQYF. The DNA of the CDR3 is TGTGCCAGTAGTAGTCCCTCAATGCGAGATACGCAGTATTTT.

The gene calls are TRBV4-1 and TRBJ2-7; 8 nucleotides agree with TRBD2. Germline V gene sequence: CDR1 MGHRA, CDR2 YSYEKL. V trimming: 0 bases; J trimming: 3 bases; junction bases outside the gene matches: 4. This CDR3 comprises 15 residues. DNA for the CDR3: TGCGCCAGCAGCCAAGATCCGGGAGGGGACTACGAGCAGTACTTC. Protein sequence: CASSQDPGGDYEQYF.

This clone has at least ten counts. The gene calls are TRBV7-3 and TRBJ1-6; possibly TRBD1 for D (6 bases). CDR1 and CDR2 (germline): SGHTA, FQGTGA. V was trimmed by 5 bases and J by 5 bases, leaving 13 bases between them. The length of the CDR3 is 15 residues. The CDR3 region is CASSPEGGDNSPLHF. In DNA, the CDR3 is TGTGCCAGCAGCCCCGAAGGGGGAGATAATTCACCCCTCCACTTT. The variable domain in full, completed from reference TRBV7-3 and TRBJ1-6, reads GAGVSQTPSNKVTEKGKYVELRCDPISGHTALYWYRQSLGQGPEFLIYFQGTGAADDSGLPNDRFFAVRPEGSVSTLKIQRTERGDSAVYLCASSPEGGDNSPLHFGNGTRLTVT.

The chain uses TRBV27 and TRBJ2-7; D may be TRBD2 (6 bases). This CDR3 has 15 amino acids. Trimming shortened V by 11 bases and J by 1 base, and 21 bases separated the two germline ends. CDR1 and CDR2 from the germline V gene are MNHEY and SMNVEV (reference sequence). CDR3 sequence: CAREPPGATSYEQYF. The CDR3 region has the DNA TGTGCCCGGGAACCGCCGGGAGCCACTTCCTACGAGCAGTACTTC.

The chain carries TRBV20-1 and TRBJ2-7; 7 positions match TRBD2. V lost 0 bases and J lost 4; bases outside the gene matches: 3. CDR1 is DFQATT and CDR2 is SNEGSKA in the germline V gene (reference sequence). CDR3 size: 13 residues. The DNA of the CDR3 is TGCAGTGCTAGAGACGGGGGGAGTTACGAGCAGTACTTC. This translates into CSARDGGSYEQYF.

This clone has at least ten counts. A much larger clone differs by one base, so this may be a read error. The chain is built from TRBV28 and TRBJ1-1; 7 nucleotides align to TRBD1. The CDR3 has 16 amino acids. CDR1 and CDR2 from the germline V gene are MDHEN and SYDVKM. J lost 3 bases, V lost 5 bases, and 12 bases had no gene match. CDR3 in DNA: TGTGCCAGCAGTCCGAGACAGGGCGGGGAGGACACTGAAGCTTTCTTT. Its translation is CASSPRQGGEDTEAFF.

By share, this clone ranks as medium-sized. The rearrangement uses TRBV6-1 and TRBJ2-1; 8 nucleotides align to TRBD2. Trimming took 4 bases from V and 3 from J; bases not matched to a gene: 2. Germline V gives CDR1 MNHNS, CDR2 SASEGT. CDR3 size: 14 residues. The CDR3 reads CASSGAGDYNEQFF. CDR3 coding DNA: TGTGCCAGCAGTGGAGCGGGAGACTACAATGAGCAGTTCTTC.

This chain connects TRBV5-1 to TRBJ1-4; D perhaps matches TRBD1 (5 bases). The length of the CDR3 is 14 residues. The germline V and J ends were trimmed by 2 bases and 7 bases, with 12 bases remaining between them. Germline CDR1 is SGHRS and CDR2 is YFSETQ. The CDR3 region is CASSLTGGAEKLFF. DNA of the CDR3: TGCGCCAGCAGCTTAACAGGCGGGGCTGAAAAACTGTTTTTT.

This clone has at least ten counts. The chain has TRBV29-1 and TRBJ2-5, with D perhaps TRBD2 (8 bases). With 6 bases removed from V and 2 bases from J, the gap between germline ends came to 16 bases. Germline V gene data show CDR1 as SQVTM and CDR2 as ANQGSEA. CDR3 size: 14 residues. CDR3 nucleotides: TGCAGCGTCCGGGACAGCGGGGGACAAGAGACCCAGTACTTC. Residues: CSVRDSGGQETQYF.